Below, 7 T cell receptor beta chains from the same sample are listed, as sequenced in a study of shared clonotypes between healthy human individuals. Clones were sequenced by immunoSEQ multiplex PCR, and TCRdb holds only the in-frame ones, with some missing. The table has nearly 2 million clones, about 95% seen once. Naive CD8 cells lacked CD45RO, underwent positive selection for CCR7 and left out terminally differentiated effector memory CD45RA+ cells. Sequenced sample: naive CD8+ T cells sorted from blood. Receptors originate from a man between 18 and 29 years old in good health.

This sequence joins TRBV28 and TRBJ1-3; no reliable D call. The CDR3 extends over 12 amino acids. Germline assignment: CDR1 MDHEN and CDR2 SYDVKM. The V end lost 1 base, the J end lost 9 bases, and 7 bases lay between the germline ends. CDR3 protein: CASSLSEGTIYF. Written as DNA, the CDR3 is TGTGCCAGCAGTTTATCGGAGGGCACCATATATTTT.

The rearrangement links TRBV5-6 to TRBJ2-7, with D tentatively TRBD1 (5 bases). Germline V gene sequence: CDR1 SGHDT, CDR2 YYEEEE. The CDR3 sequence is 14 residues long. Trimming removed 3 bases from V and 2 bases from J, with 12 bases in between. The CDR3 region is CASSYSGITYEQYF. The CDR3 DNA sequence: TGTGCCAGCAGCTATTCAGGGATAACCTACGAGCAGTACTTC.

This chain connects TRBV27 to TRBJ1-5, with D perhaps TRBD1 (6 bases). The CDR3 has 16 amino acids. Trimming removed 2 bases from V and 3 bases from J, with 14 bases in between. Germline lookup yields CDR1 MNHEY and CDR2 SMNVEV (reference sequence). The CDR3 here is CASSLTYRDYNQPQHF. As DNA, the CDR3 is TGTGCCAGCAGTTTAACGTACAGGGACTACAATCAGCCCCAGCATTTT.

The CDR3 protein is CASSYEDTEAFF. DNA of the CDR3: TGTGCCAGCAGTTATGAGGACACTGAAGCTTTCTTT. The V and J genes are TRBV6-5 and TRBJ1-1; D gene unclear. The germline V gene has CDR1 MNHEY and CDR2 SVGAGI. V lost 3 bases and J lost 3, with 5 bases in between. This CDR3 is 12 amino acids long.

This chain links TRBV25-1 with TRBJ1-5; TRBD1 matches at 7 bases. Germline V CDR1 and CDR2: MGHDK, SYGVNS. After removal of 4 bases from V and 4 bases from J, the junction contained 7 bases not matched to a gene. This CDR3 comprises 15 residues. Here the CDR3 DNA reads TGTGCCAGCAGTGGCACAGGGGCCCAAAATCAGCCCCAGCATTTT. Translating it yields CASSGTGAQNQPQHF.

The chain carries TRBV6-6 and TRBJ2-3; a weak D match, TRBD1 (5 bases). V gave up 8 bases and J gave up 5 bases, with 23 bases separating them. Germline V gives CDR1 MNHNY, CDR2 SVGAGI (reference sequence). The CDR3 runs 16 residues. The CDR3: CASAESTELRLDTQYF. The DNA for the CDR3 is TGTGCCAGCGCAGAGTCGACAGAGCTACGGTTAGATACGCAGTATTTT.

The gene calls are TRBV5-6 and TRBJ2-3, with no clear D. V gave up 0 bases and J gave up 6 bases, with 11 bases separating them. There are 14 residues in the CDR3. The V gene's germline CDR1 is SGHDT and CDR2 YYEEEE. CDR3 protein: CASSLGISFDTQYF. In DNA form, the CDR3 reads TGTGCCAGCAGCTTGGGTATATCCTTTGATACGCAGTATTTT.